These T cell receptor beta chains were read from a single sample in a study of immune cell composition in non-small cell lung cancer. Sequencing was performed with immunoSEQ multiplex PCR; in TCRdb, only in-frame clones are kept and a portion is missing. The sample shows more than 14,000 clones, about 69% of them seen only once. Sequenced sample: lung tumor tissue. The receptors here all came from a human donor with non-small cell lung cancer. Each CDR3 is given with its conserved first and last residue. The D gene is left open where the match is weak. The size entry is marked missing in some rows and otherwise reads once, few, many or a size class.

>.|TRBV4-1|.|TRBJ2-7
CASSHPGLSYEQYF
TGCGCCAGCAGCCACCCGGGACTTTCCTACGAGCAGTACTTC
>.|TRBV18|.|TRBJ1-4
CASSPAYEKLFF
TGTGCCAGCTCACCGGCTTATGAAAAACTGTTTTTT
>.|TRBV5-4|TRBD2|TRBJ2-5
CASSLKTSGAWETQYF
TGTGCCAGCAGCTTGAAGACTAGCGGGGCCTGGGAGACCCAGTACTTC
>.|TRBV11-2|.|TRBJ1-2
CASSLVVSWNYGYTF
TGTGCCAGCAGCTTAGTCGTCAGTTGGAACTATGGCTACACCTTC
>once|TRBV5-4|.|TRBJ1-3
CASSLGGTVSGNTIYF
TGTGCCAGCAGCTTGGGCGGTACTGTATCTGGAAACACCATATATTTT
>.|TRBV5-6|TRBD1|TRBJ1-1
CASSWGTGGSNTEAFF
TGTGCCAGCAGCTGGGGGACAGGGGGCTCAAACACTGAAGCTTTCTTT
>.|TRBV5-1|TRBD1|TRBJ1-6
CASSLGTGPNSPLHF
TGCGCCAGCAGCCTCGGGACAGGGCCCAATTCACCCCTCCACTTT
>few|TRBV9|TRBD1|TRBJ1-4
CASSTWGQGLEKLFF
TGTGCCAGCAGCACCTGGGGACAGGGCCTCGAAAAACTGTTTTTT
>.|TRBV6-1|TRBD1|TRBJ1-2
CASSEGLGQGTAETF
TGTGCCAGCAGTGAAGGGCTGGGACAGGGGACCGCAGAAACCTTC
>.|TRBV6-5|.|TRBJ2-3
CASSATYSDTQYF
TGTGCCAGCAGCGCCACTTATTCGGATACGCAGTATTTT
>.|TRBV7-3|TRBD2|TRBJ2-3
CASSPGLAGERTDTQYF
TGTGCCAGCAGCCCCGGACTAGCGGGGGAGCGCACAGATACGCAGTATTTT
>few|TRBV7-9|TRBD1|TRBJ2-4
CASSLGDRGAKNIQYF
TGTGCCAGCAGCTTAGGGGACAGGGGGGCCAAAAACATTCAGTACTTC
>.|TRBV5-4|.|TRBJ2-7
CASSLGGVGSYEQYF
TGTGCCAGCAGCTTGGGCGGGGTAGGATCCTACGAGCAGTACTTC
>few|TRBV5-5|TRBD2|TRBJ2-1
CASSFGLAGWEQFF
TGTGCCAGCAGCTTCGGACTAGCGGGTTGGGAGCAGTTCTTC
>.|TRBV5-5|TRBD1|TRBJ2-1
CATSVGGQGYNEQFF
TGTGCCACCTCGGTGGGGGGACAGGGGTACAATGAGCAGTTCTTC
>.|TRBV5-4|.|TRBJ2-5
CASSLRSGQETQYF
TGTGCCAGCAGCTTGAGATCGGGTCAAGAGACCCAGTACTTC
>few|TRBV5-6|.|TRBJ1-1
CASSLGLGTNTEAFF
TGTGCCAGCAGCTTGGGTCTGGGCACTAACACTGAAGCTTTCTTT
>once|TRBV9|.|TRBJ2-3
CASSVGASMVTDTQYF
TGTGCCAGCAGCGTAGGCGCATCGATGGTCACAGATACGCAGTATTTT
>once|TRBV6-5|TRBD1|TRBJ1-1
CASSYQAGGVGTEAFF
TGTGCCAGCAGTTACCAGGCAGGGGGAGTAGGGACTGAAGCTTTCTTT
>.|TRBV5-4|TRBD1|TRBJ1-4
CASSQVGGQGNEKLFF
TGTGCCAGCAGCCAGGTTGGGGGACAGGGAAATGAAAAACTGTTTTTT
>few|TRBV4-2|TRBD1|TRBJ1-2
CASSQALDRDHYGYTF
TGTGCCAGCAGCCAGGCCCTCGACAGGGACCATTATGGCTACACCTTC
>few|TRBV10-3|.|TRBJ2-7
CASEGGQRDYEQYF
TGTGCCTCCGAGGGTGGACAGCGGGACTACGAGCAGTACTTC
>.|TRBV7-2|TRBD2|TRBJ2-2
CASSLLAGANTGELFF
TGTGCCAGCAGCCTACTAGCGGGGGCGAACACCGGGGAGCTGTTTTTT
>.|TRBV11-1|TRBD1|TRBJ1-1
CASIQGGADTEAFF
TGTGCCAGCATTCAGGGGGGTGCGGACACTGAAGCTTTCTTT
>.|TRBV2|TRBD1|TRBJ2-7
CASSAGGEQYF
TGTGCCAGCAGTGCAGGGGGCGAGCAGTACTTC
>.|TRBV4-1|.|TRBJ1-2
CASSQRRGRSNYGYTF
TGCGCCAGCAGCCAACGCAGGGGACGATCTAACTATGGCTACACCTTC
>.|TRBV2|.|TRBJ2-5
CASRSGYQETQYF
TGTGCCAGCAGATCCGGGTACCAAGAGACCCAGTACTTC
>.|TRBV7-9|.|TRBJ2-5
CASSLKGFLRETQYF
TGTGCCAGCAGCTTGAAGGGGTTTCTTCGAGAGACCCAGTACTTC
>.|TRBV6-6|.|TRBJ2-7
CASSLGGQTYEQYF
TGTGCCAGCAGTCTAGGGGGACAAACCTACGAGCAGTACTTC
>.|TRBV4-2|TRBD1|TRBJ1-2
CASRLGTGAYGYTF
TGTGCCAGCAGACTCGGGACAGGGGCATACGGCTACACCTTC
>.|TRBV2|.|TRBJ2-7
CASRLGLHEQYF
TGTGCCAGCAGACTAGGGCTCCACGAGCAGTACTTC
>few|TRBV7-2|TRBD1|TRBJ2-7
CASSLASGTAIYEQYF
TGTGCCAGCAGCTTAGCCTCCGGGACAGCTATCTACGAGCAGTACTTC
>.|TRBV27|.|TRBJ2-7
CASSLSAGALSYEQYF
TGTGCCAGCAGTTTATCTGCAGGCGCTCTCTCCTACGAGCAGTACTTC
>.|TRBV29-1|.|TRBJ1-1
CSVEIRRANTEAFF
TGCAGCGTTGAAATCCGCAGGGCTAACACTGAAGCTTTCTTT
>once|TRBV4-3|TRBD1|TRBJ1-2
CASSQGAGGYYGYTF
TGCGCCAGCAGCCAAGGGGCAGGGGGTTACTATGGCTACACCTTC
>.|TRBV19|.|TRBJ1-3
CASSWQGDSGNTIYF
TGTGCCAGTAGTTGGCAGGGCGACTCTGGAAACACCATATATTTT
>.|TRBV10-3|.|TRBJ1-6
CAISESPGLTSPLHF
TGTGCCATCAGTGAGTCTCCAGGGTTGACTTCACCCCTCCACTTT
>few|TRBV14|.|TRBJ1-6
CASSQGLLGLGSPLHF
TGTGCCAGCAGCCAAGGACTCCTGGGACTGGGTTCACCCCTCCACTTT
>.|TRBV4-1|.|TRBJ2-5
CASSFTGQETQYF
TGCGCCAGCAGCTTTACAGGGCAAGAGACCCAGTACTTC
>few|TRBV18|.|TRBJ2-7
CASSPDSYEQYF
TGTGCCAGCTCGCCTGACAGCTACGAGCAGTACTTC
>.|TRBV27|.|TRBJ1-2
CASSLDGREGGYGYTF
TGTGCCAGCAGTTTAGACGGCAGGGAGGGAGGCTATGGCTACACCTTC
>.|TRBV5-3|.|TRBJ2-4
CARSLRTDLAKNIQYF
TGTGCCAGAAGCCTTAGGACAGATCTAGCCAAAAACATTCAGTACTTC
>.|TRBV19|.|TRBJ1-1
CASSIASRGGYGAFF
TGTGCCAGTAGTATAGCGTCGAGGGGGGGTTATGGAGCTTTCTTT
>.|TRBV19|.|TRBJ2-6
CASSQNYRVSGANVLTF
TGTGCCAGTAGTCAGAATTACAGGGTATCTGGGGCCAACGTCCTGACTTTC
>.|TRBV7-3|.|TRBJ2-7
CASSLQAQGYEQYF
TGTGCCAGCAGCTTACAAGCGCAAGGCTACGAGCAGTACTTC
>.|TRBV7-2|TRBD1|TRBJ2-3
CASSLGQGYGTQYF
TGTGCCAGCAGCTTAGGACAGGGGTACGGTACGCAGTATTTT
>.|TRBV6-1|.|TRBJ2-2
CASSEMVATGELFF
TGTGCCAGCAGTGAAATGGTAGCGACCGGGGAGCTGTTTTTT
>.|TRBV4-3|TRBD2|TRBJ2-5
CASSQAFRGGLEETQYF
TGCGCCAGCAGCCAAGCCTTCCGGGGGGGCCTCGAAGAGACCCAGTACTTC
>.|TRBV7-2|.|TRBJ2-1
CASSFRWGDNEQFF
TGTGCCAGCAGCTTCAGGTGGGGGGACAATGAGCAGTTCTTC